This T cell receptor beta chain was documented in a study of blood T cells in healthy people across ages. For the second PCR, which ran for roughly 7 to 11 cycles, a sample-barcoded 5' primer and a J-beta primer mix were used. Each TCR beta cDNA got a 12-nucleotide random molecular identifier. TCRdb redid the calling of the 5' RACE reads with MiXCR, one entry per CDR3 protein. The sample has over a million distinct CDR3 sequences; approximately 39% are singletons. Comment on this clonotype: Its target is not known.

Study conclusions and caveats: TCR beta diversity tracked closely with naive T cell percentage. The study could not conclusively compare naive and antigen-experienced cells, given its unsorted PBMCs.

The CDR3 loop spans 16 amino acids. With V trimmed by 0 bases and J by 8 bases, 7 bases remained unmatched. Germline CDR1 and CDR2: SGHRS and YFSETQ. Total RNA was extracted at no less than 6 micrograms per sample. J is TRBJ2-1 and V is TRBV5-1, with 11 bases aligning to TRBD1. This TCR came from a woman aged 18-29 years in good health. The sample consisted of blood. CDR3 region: CASSLAPGQGAYEQFF. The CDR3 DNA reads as TGCGCCAGCAGCTTGGCCCCCGGACAGGGGGCCTATGAGCAGTTCTTC.